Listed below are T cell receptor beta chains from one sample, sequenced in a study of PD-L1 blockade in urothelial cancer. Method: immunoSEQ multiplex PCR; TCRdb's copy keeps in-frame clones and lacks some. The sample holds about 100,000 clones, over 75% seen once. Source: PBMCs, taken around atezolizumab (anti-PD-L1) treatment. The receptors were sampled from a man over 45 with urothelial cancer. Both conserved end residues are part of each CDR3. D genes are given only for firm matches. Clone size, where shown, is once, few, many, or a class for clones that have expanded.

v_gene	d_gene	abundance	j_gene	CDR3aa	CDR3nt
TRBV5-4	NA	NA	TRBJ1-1	CASSLAGGEGTEAFF	TGTGCCAGCAGCCTGGCAGGAGGGGAGGGCACTGAAGCTTTCTTT
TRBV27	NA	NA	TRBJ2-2	CASRAATGELFF	TGTGCCAGCAGGGCGGCCACCGGGGAGCTGTTTTTT
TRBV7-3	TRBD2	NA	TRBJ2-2	CASSLNFRREGRGGELFF	TGTGCCAGCAGCTTAAACTTCCGGCGGGAGGGCCGGGGCGGGGAGCTGTTTTTT
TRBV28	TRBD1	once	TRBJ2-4	CASRTDRGYIQYF	TGTGCCAGCAGGACGGACAGGGGATACATTCAGTACTTC
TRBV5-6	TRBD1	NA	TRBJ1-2	CASRAAGGGYTF	TGTGCCAGCAGAGCCGCAGGGGGTGGCTACACCTTC
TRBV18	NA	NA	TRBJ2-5	CASSPAGQETQYF	TGTGCCAGCTCACCAGCAGGGCAAGAGACCCAGTACTTC
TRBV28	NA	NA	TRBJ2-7	CASSREAGFPYEQYF	TGTGCCAGCAGCCGAGAGGCAGGGTTCCCCTACGAGCAGTACTTC
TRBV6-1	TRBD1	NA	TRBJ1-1	CASRHRGRATEAFF	TGTGCCAGCCGTCACAGGGGGCGTGCGACTGAAGCTTTCTTT
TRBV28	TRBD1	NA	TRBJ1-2	CASSLIQGEDTF	TGTGCCAGCAGTTTGATCCAGGGGGAAGACACCTTC
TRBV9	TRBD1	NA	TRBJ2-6	CASSAGQASSGANVLTF	TGTGCCAGCAGCGCAGGACAGGCCAGCTCTGGGGCCAACGTCCTGACTTTC
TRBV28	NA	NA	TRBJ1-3	CAAKTTSGNTIYF	TGTGCCGCCAAAACAACCTCTGGAAACACCATATATTTT
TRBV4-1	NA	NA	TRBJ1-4	CASSQQGNNEKLFF	TGCGCCAGCAGCCAACAGGGGAATAATGAAAAACTGTTTTTT
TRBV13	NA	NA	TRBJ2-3	CASSLGGLARNTDTQYF	TGTGCCAGCAGCTTAGGCGGTCTAGCGAGAAACACAGATACGCAGTATTTT